This TCR beta chain was obtained from a study of T cells in Graves' hyperthyroidism and ophthalmopathy. Germline CDR1 is MNHEY and CDR2 is SVGEGT. The V gene lost 5 bases and the J gene lost 6 bases, with 20 bases spanning the gap. The CDR3 covers 16 residues. Researchers amplified the TCR beta CDR3 regions from RNA transcripts. The TCR CDR3 first-round RT-PCR relied on the HTBI primer set. MiXCR, run by TCRdb on the multiplex PCR reads, gives a single entry per CDR3 protein. The repertoire consists of hundreds of thousands of distinct CDR3 sequences, with around 15% occurring once and the leading ten covering around 4.5%. Regarding the study as a whole: Most thyroid clonotypes expanded above 0.001 appeared in blood too.

Exclusion followed for patients with uncontrolled infection, other autoimmune disease, pregnancy or lactation. Cells are PBMCs isolated from roughly 9.3 ml of fresh blood. This clonotype was seen only a few times. Its antigen is currently unknown. This chain connects TRBV6-2 or TRBV6-3 to TRBJ1-5, with D possibly being TRBD1 (5 bases). This TCR came from a woman in her forties with Graves' ophthalmopathy. The material sequenced was blood. CDR3 bases: TGTGCCAGCAGTCACGAGGGGTTGGGGTCTCGTCAGCCCCAGCATTTT. Amino acid sequence: CASSHEGLGSRQPQHF.